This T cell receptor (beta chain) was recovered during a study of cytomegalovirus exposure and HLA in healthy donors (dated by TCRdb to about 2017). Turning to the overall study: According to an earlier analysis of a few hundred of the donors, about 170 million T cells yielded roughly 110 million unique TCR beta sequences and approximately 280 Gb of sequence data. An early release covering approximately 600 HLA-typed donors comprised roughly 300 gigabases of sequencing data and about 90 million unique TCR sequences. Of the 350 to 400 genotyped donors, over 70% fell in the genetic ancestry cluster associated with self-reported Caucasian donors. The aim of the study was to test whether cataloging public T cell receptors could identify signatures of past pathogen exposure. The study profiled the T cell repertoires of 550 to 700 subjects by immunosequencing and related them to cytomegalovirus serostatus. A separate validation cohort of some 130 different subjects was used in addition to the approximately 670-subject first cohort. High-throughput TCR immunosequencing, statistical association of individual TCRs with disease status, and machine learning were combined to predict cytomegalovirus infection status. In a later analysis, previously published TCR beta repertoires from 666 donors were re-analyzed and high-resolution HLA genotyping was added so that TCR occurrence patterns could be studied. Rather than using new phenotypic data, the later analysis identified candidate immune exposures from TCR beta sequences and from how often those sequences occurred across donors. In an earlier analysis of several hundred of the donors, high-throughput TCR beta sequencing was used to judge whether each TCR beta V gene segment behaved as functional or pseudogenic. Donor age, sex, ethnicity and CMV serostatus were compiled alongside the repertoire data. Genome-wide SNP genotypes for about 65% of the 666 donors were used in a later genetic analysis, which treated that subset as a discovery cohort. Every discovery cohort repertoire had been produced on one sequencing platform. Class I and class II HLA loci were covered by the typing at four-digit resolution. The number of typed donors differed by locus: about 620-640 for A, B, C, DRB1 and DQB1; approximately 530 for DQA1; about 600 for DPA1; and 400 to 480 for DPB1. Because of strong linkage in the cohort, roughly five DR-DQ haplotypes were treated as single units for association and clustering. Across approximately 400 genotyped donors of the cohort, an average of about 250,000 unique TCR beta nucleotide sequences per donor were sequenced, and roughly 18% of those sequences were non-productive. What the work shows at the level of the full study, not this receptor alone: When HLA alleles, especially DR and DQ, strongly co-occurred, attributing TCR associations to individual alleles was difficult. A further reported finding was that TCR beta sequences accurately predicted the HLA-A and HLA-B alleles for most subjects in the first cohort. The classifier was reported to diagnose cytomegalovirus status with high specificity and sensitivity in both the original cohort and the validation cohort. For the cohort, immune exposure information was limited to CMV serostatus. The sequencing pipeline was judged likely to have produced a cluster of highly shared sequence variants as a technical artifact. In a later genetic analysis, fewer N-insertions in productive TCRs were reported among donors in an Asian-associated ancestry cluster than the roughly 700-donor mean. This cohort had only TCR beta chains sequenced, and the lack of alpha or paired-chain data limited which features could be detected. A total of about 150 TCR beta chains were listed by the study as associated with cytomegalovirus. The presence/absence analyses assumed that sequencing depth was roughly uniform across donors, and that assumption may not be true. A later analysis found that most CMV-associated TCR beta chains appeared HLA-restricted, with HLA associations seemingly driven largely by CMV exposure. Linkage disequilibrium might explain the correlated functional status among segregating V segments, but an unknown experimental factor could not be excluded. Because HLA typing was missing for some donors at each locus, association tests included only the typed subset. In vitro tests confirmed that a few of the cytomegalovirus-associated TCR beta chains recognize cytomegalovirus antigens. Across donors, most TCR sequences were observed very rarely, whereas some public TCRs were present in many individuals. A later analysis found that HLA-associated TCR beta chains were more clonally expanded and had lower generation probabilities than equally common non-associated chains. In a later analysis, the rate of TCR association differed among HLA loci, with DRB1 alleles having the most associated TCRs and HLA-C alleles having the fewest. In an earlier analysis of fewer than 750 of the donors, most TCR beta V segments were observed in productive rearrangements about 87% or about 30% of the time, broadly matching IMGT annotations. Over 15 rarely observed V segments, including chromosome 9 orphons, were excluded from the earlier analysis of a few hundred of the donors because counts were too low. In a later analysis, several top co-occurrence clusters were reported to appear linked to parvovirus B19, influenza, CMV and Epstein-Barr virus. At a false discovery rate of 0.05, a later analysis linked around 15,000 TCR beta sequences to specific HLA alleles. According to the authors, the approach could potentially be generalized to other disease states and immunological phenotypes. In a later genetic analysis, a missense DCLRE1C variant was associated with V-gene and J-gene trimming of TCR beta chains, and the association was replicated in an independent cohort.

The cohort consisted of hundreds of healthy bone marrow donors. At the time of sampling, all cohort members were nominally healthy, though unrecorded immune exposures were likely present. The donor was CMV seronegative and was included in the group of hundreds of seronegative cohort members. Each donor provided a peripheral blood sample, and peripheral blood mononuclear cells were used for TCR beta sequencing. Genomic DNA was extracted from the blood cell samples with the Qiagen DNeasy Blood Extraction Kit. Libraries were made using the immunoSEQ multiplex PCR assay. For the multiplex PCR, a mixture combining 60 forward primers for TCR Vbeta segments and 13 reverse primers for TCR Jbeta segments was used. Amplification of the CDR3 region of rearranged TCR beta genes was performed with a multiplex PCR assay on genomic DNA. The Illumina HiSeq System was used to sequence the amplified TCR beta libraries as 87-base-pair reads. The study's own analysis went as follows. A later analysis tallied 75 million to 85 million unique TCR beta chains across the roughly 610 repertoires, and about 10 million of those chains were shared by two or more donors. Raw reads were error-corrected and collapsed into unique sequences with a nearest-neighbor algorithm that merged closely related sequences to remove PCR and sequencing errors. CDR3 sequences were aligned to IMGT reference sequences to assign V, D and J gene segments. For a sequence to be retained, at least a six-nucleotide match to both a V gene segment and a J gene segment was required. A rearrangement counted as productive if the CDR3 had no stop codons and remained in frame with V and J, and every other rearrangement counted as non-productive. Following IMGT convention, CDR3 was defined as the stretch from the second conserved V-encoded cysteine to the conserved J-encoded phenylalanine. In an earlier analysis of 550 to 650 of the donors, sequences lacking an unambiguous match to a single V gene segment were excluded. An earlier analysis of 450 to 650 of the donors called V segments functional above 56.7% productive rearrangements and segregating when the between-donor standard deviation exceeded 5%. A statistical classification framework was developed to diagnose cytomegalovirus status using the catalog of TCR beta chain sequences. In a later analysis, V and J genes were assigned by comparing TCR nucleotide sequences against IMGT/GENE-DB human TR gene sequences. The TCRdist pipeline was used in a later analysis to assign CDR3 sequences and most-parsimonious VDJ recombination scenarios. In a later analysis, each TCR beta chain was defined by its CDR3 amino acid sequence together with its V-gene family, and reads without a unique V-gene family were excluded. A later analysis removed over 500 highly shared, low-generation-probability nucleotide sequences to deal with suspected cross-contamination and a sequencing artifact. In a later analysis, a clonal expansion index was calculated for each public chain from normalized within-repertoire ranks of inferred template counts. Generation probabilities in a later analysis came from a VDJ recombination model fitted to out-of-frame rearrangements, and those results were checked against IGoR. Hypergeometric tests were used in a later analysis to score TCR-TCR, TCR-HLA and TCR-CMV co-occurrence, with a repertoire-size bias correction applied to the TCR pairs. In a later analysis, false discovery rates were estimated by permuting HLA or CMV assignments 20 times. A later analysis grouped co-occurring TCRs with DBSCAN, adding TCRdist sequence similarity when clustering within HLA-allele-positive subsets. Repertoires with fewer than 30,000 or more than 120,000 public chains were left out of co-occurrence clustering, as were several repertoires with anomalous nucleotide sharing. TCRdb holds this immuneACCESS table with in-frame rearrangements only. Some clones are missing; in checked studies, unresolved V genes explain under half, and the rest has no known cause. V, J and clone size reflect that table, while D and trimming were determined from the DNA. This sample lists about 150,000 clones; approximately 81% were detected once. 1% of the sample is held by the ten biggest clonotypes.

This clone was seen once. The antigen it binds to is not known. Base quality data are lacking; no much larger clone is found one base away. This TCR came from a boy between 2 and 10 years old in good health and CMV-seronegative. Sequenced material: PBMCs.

The DNA sequence follows: TGCGCCAGCAGTTTTAGAATCACCGGGGAGCTGTTTTTT. This yields the protein CASSFRITGELFF. The V gene is TRBV10-1 and the J gene is TRBJ2-2, with the D gene not clear enough to name. The germline V gene (reference sequence) provides CDR1 WNHNN and CDR2 SYGVQD. Including cysteine and phenylalanine, the CDR3 has 13 amino acids. The CDR3 DNA has 39 bases and is translated from base 1. V was cut back by 5 bases and J by 4 bases, leaving a gap of 8 bases between them.